This entry lists 20 T cell receptor beta chains sequenced from one sample in a study of blood T cell repertoires in COVID-19. Using immunoSEQ multiplex PCR, the repertoire was profiled, and TCRdb retains in-frame clones only, with some absent. The sample has fewer than 300,000 clones, roughly 84% seen once. Sequencing was carried out using peripheral blood. The receptors originated from a person aged 65 to 79 with COVID-19, enrolled during active disease.

The gene calls are TRBV12-3 or TRBV12-4 and TRBJ2-7; the match to TRBD2 covers 7 bases. The CDR3 is 13 amino acids. V was clipped by 3 bases and J by 6 bases; unmatched bases: 5. The CDR3 protein is CASSFGGRREQYF. The CDR3, as DNA: TGTGCCAGCAGTTTCGGCGGGAGACGCGAGCAGTACTTC.

A word on this clone: In the same sample, other DNA sequences code for this CDR3. The chain has TRBV12-3 or TRBV12-4 and TRBJ2-1; the D gene is possibly TRBD1 (5 bases). CDR3 size: 12 residues. The V and J ends lost 3 bases and 5 bases respectively, with 5 bases between them. This CDR3 reads CASSFRDNEQFF. The CDR3 DNA follows: TGTGCCAGCAGTTTCAGGGACAATGAGCAGTTCTTC.

This clone was seen a single time. The chain joins TRBV28 to TRBJ2-4; maybe TRBD2 (5 bases). The CDR3 length is 17 residues. The ends were cut back, 5 bases at V and 2 bases at J, with 19 bases in the middle. CDR1 is MDHEN, CDR2 SYDVKM, per germline. The CDR3 is CASSGLLQRASKNIQYF. In DNA, the CDR3 is TGTGCCAGCAGTGGCCTGTTACAGAGGGCCTCCAAAAACATTCAGTACTTC.

V is TRBV6-5 and J is TRBJ2-2, with D tentatively TRBD2 (6 bases). Germline CDR1 reads MNHEY; CDR2 reads SVGAGI. CDR3 length: 14 amino acids. V was cut by 5 bases and J by 3 bases, with 10 bases left in between. As DNA, the CDR3 is TGTGCCAGCAGTCCACTAGCTTACACCGGGGAGCTGTTTTTT. Its translation is CASSPLAYTGELFF.

This chain joins TRBV5-1 and TRBJ2-7; 7 nucleotides match TRBD1. V dropped 5 bases and J dropped 2; count of bases not matched to a gene: 10. The CDR3 contains 15 residues. Per the germline V gene, CDR1 is SGHRS and CDR2 is YFSETQ. CDR3 DNA sequence: TGCGCCAGCAGTCGGTCCCCAGGGGGTGCCTACGAGCAGTACTTC. It yields the protein CASSRSPGGAYEQYF.

This clone appeared a few times. This chain joins TRBV7-9 and TRBJ1-2; D unresolved. The CDR3 is 12 amino acids. V lost 5 bases and J lost 4, with 8 bases in between. The germline V gene encodes CDR1 SEHNR and CDR2 FQNEAQ (reference sequence). CDR3 protein: CASSLEIYGYTF. In DNA form, the CDR3 reads TGTGCCAGCAGCCTCGAGATCTATGGCTACACCTTC.

This clone is a singleton in its sample. This sequence joins TRBV7-3 and TRBJ2-2; 8 bases fit TRBD2. Germline V gene lookup returns CDR1 SGHTA and CDR2 FQGTGA. The CDR3 is 13 amino acids. Germline trimming cut 10 bases from V and 3 bases from J; bases unmatched to any gene: 4. CDR3 bases: TGTGCCACAGCGGGAGATTACACCGGGGAGCTGTTTTTT. Residues: CATAGDYTGELFF.

The CDR3 DNA reads TGTGCCACCAGCAGTGCTCAGGGCTACACCTTC. It yields the protein CATSSAQGYTF. V usage is TRBV15 and J usage is TRBJ1-2; D call uncertain. CDR1 is LNHNV and CDR2 is YYDKDF in the germline V gene (reference sequence). The CDR3 totals 11 residues. V was clipped by 3 bases and J by 8 bases, with 7 bases between them.

In its sample, this clone was seen once. This sequence joins TRBV6-5 and TRBJ1-5; 8 bases agree with TRBD1. The trim removed 5 bases at V and 7 bases at J, leaving 10 bases unmatched. This CDR3 has 15 amino acids. Germline CDR1 and CDR2: MNHEY and SVGAGI. In nucleotides, the CDR3 is TGTGCCAGCAGTATCCTGGACAGGGAAAGACAGCCCCAGCATTTT. Protein: CASSILDRERQPQHF.

The chain joins TRBV19 to TRBJ1-2; D is possibly TRBD1 (5 bases). Germline assignment: CDR1 LNHDA and CDR2 SQIVND (reference sequence). The CDR3 consists of 11 residues. Trimming removed 4 bases at V and 5 bases at J, with 5 bases between. CDR3 region: CASSTGYGYTF. The CDR3 DNA follows: TGTGCCAGTAGTACAGGGTATGGCTACACCTTC.

The V and J genes are TRBV7-2 and TRBJ2-1; TRBD2 matches at 11 bases. Germline CDR1 is SGHTA and CDR2 is FQGNSA. This CDR3 is 18 amino acids long. The V gene end was trimmed by 4 bases and the J gene end by 4 bases; junction bases not matched to a gene: 12. The CDR3, as DNA: TGTGCCAGCAGCTACCTCGGGGTAGCGGGAGGGATTTACAATGAGCAGTTCTTC. This codes for CASSYLGVAGGIYNEQFF.

This rearrangement joins TRBV28 to TRBJ1-3; D is unresolved. V was clipped by 5 bases and J by 2 bases, with 10 bases between them. CDR1 and CDR2 (germline): MDHEN, SYDVKM. The CDR3 runs 14 residues. CDR3 amino acids: CASSPQRAGNTIYF. In DNA, the CDR3 is TGTGCCAGCAGTCCCCAGCGTGCTGGAAACACCATATATTTT.

This clone was seen a few times. The chain joins TRBV4-2 to TRBJ1-6, with 7 bases aligning to TRBD1. CDR1 is LGHNA and CDR2 is YNFKEQ in the germline V gene. CDR3 length equals 18 residues. The ends lost 7 bases at V and 0 bases at J; junction bases unmatched: 12. The CDR3 sequence is CASTKEGADSSYNSPLHF. DNA of the CDR3: TGTGCCAGCACCAAGGAGGGGGCAGACAGCTCCTATAATTCACCCCTCCACTTT.

V gene TRBV5-1 combines with J gene TRBJ1-1; D unclear. The germline V gene encodes CDR1 SGHRS and CDR2 YFSETQ. The CDR3 runs 14 residues. Trimming cost V 1 base and J 1 base, with 8 bases left between them. The CDR3 DNA follows: TGCGCCAGCAGCTTGCCAGGAGGGAACACTGAAGCTTTCTTT. It codes for CASSLPGGNTEAFF.

This rearrangement joins TRBV4-3 to TRBJ1-5; D unclear. There are 14 residues in the CDR3. The germline V gene has CDR1 LGHNA and CDR2 YSLEER. Trimming removed 0 bases at V and 7 bases at J, with 10 bases between. The CDR3 coding sequence is TGCGCCAGCAGCCAAGATTCGGGGAAACAGCCCCAGCATTTT. Amino acids: CASSQDSGKQPQHF.

This clone appeared a single time. The chain is built from TRBV28 and TRBJ2-7; weak D call: TRBD1 (6 bases). The germline gives CDR1 MDHEN, CDR2 SYDVKM. Trimming left V 5 bases short and J 3 bases short, with 14 bases between. This CDR3 comprises 14 residues. The CDR3 DNA reads as TGTGCCAGCAGTATACCCCAGGGGATCTACGAGCAGTACTTC. Its translation: CASSIPQGIYEQYF. The full variable domain, rest sourced from reference TRBV28 and TRBJ2-7, is DVKVTQSSRYLVKRTGEKVFLECVQDMDHENMFWYRQDPGLGLRLIYFSYDVKMKEKGDIPEGYSVSREKKERFSLILESASTNQTSMYLCASSIPQGIYEQYFGPGTRLTVT.

The genes are TRBV27 and TRBJ1-5, with 7 nucleotides matching TRBD1. CDR3 length: 18 residues. The trim removed 6 bases at V and 6 bases at J, leaving 20 bases unmatched. The V gene's germline CDR1 is MNHEY and CDR2 SMNVEV (reference sequence). CDR3 sequence reads: CASRVFEGANLSPQPQHF. DNA for the CDR3: TGTGCCAGCAGGGTATTTGAGGGGGCGAACCTAAGCCCTCAGCCCCAGCATTTT.

The gene calls are TRBV29-1 and TRBJ2-1; tentative D call: TRBD2 (6 bases). The V gene's germline CDR1 is SQVTM and CDR2 ANQGSEA. The V gene lost 4 bases and the J gene lost 9 bases, with 13 bases spanning the gap. The CDR3 is 12 amino acids. The CDR3 nucleotides are TGCAGCGTTGGTCCGGGGGACGGTGAGCAGTTCTTC. Encoded protein: CSVGPGDGEQFF.

This chain joins TRBV18 and TRBJ2-3; 10 bases line up with TRBD2. The trim removed 3 bases at V and 4 bases at J, leaving 13 bases unmatched. The CDR3 spans 18 residues. The germline gives CDR1 KGHSH, CDR2 LQKENI. CDR3 nucleotide sequence: TGTGCCAGCTCACCTACCTTGGGACTAGCGTCGGGAGCAGATACGCAGTATTTT. Protein product: CASSPTLGLASGADTQYF.

The V call is TRBV28, the J call TRBJ1-1; a possible D gene is TRBD1 (6 bases). V lost 8 bases and J 3 bases, leaving 19 bases between the germline ends. In germline, CDR1 is MDHEN, CDR2 SYDVKM. This CDR3 is built from 15 residues. CDR3 in amino acids: CASLTRQVLDTEAFF. CDR3 nucleotides: TGTGCCAGCCTTACTCGACAGGTCTTGGACACTGAAGCTTTCTTT.